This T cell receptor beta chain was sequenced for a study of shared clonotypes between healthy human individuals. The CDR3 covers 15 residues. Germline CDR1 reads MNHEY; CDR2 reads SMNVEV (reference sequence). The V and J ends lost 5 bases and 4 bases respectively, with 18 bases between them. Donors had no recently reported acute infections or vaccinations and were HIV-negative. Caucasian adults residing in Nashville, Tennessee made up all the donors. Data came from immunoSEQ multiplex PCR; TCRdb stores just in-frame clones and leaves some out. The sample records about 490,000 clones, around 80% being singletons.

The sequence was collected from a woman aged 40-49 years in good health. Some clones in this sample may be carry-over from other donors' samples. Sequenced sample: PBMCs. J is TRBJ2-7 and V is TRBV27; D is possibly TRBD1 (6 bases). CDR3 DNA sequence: TGTGCCAGCAGTCCAATGGACAGATTCCTGTACGAGCAGTACTTC. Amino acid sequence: CASSPMDRFLYEQYF.